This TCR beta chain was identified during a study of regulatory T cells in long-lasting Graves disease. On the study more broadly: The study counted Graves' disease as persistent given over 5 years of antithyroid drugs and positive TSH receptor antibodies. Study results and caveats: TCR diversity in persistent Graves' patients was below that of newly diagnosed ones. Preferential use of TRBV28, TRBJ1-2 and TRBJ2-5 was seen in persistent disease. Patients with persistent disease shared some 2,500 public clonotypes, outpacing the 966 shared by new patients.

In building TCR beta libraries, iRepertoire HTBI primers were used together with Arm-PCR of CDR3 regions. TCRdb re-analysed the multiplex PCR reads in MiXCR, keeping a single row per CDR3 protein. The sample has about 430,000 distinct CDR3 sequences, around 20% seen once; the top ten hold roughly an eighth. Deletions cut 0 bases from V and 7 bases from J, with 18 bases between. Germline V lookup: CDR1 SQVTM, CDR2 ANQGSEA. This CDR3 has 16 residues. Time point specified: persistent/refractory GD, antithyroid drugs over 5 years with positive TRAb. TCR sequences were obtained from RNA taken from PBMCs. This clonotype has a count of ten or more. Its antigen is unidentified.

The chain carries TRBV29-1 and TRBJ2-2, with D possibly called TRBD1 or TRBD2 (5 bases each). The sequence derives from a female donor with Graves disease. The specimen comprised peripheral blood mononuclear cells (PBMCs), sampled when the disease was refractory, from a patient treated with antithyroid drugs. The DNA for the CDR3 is TGCAGCGTTGAAGAGTCTCAGGGAGAACATGTCGGGGAGCTGTTTTTT. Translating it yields CSVEESQGEHVGELFF.